This T cell receptor (beta chain) was identified in a study of cytomegalovirus exposure and HLA in healthy donors. Whole-study findings and limits: Later on, a genetic analysis was performed. It linked a missense variant in DCLRE1C with V- and J-gene trimming of TCR beta.

Trimming removed 4 bases from V and 5 bases from J; junction bases left unmatched: 7. This CDR3 is 14 amino acids long. Germline assignment: CDR1 SGHDT and CDR2 YYEEEE. A word on this clone: What it binds is unknown.

In the PCR, 60 Vbeta and 13 Jbeta primers were used. This table comes from immunoSEQ multiplex PCR, and its TCRdb copy is limited to in-frame clones, with some not included. The data hold 140,000 or so clones, with around 72% observed a single time. The chain is built from TRBV5-6 and TRBJ2-5; 8 nucleotides agree with TRBD1. The source of this sequence is a man between 35 and 55 years old in good health and CMV-seronegative. The sample was PBMCs. CDR3 sequence (DNA): TGTGCCAGCAGCCTGCAGGGGGCTAGGGAGACCCAGTACTTC. This sequence encodes CASSLQGARETQYF.